The 29 T cell receptor beta chains given below trace back to one sample, sequenced in a study of regulatory T cells in long-lasting Graves disease. CDR3 regions were amplified by Arm-PCR using iRepertoire HTBI primers to build TCR beta libraries. TCRdb passed the multiplex PCR reads through MiXCR, listing each CDR3 protein once. The sample has roughly 400,000 distinct CDR3 sequences; about a sixth are singletons. As to time point: newly diagnosed GD, antithyroid drugs for less than 3 months. With RNA extracted from PBMCs as input, the TCR library was made. The sample was also reused in another study, on T cells in Graves' hyperthyroidism and ophthalmopathy.

Sequences were derived from peripheral blood mononuclear cells (PBMCs), sampled at new diagnosis, from a patient treated with antithyroid drugs. The receptor source for this set is a woman aged 18-35 years with Graves disease.

A word on this clonotype: Lacking the conserved final phenylalanine or tryptophan, this CDR3 likely reflects a read error. The limits of the CDR3 on the DNA are not certain, so only TCRdb's listed CDR3 is given. The chain recombines TRBV11-2 with TRBJ2-4; TRBD2 is the table's D call and was not checked against the DNA. Germline values: CDR1 SGHAT, CDR2 FQNNGV. The CDR3 adds up to 19 amino acids, both ends counted. The CDR3 loop reads CASSLEVLAAPDYEQYFGP.

This clonotype was picked up many times. V usage is TRBV2 and J usage is TRBJ2-7; 9 bases are shared with TRBD2. The CDR3 covers 15 residues. V lost 6 bases and J lost 4; bases outside the gene matches: 10. The germline V gene encodes CDR1 SNHLY and CDR2 FYNNEI. The CDR3, as DNA: TGTGCCAGCAGGCCCAGACTAGCGGCGTCGTACGAGCAGTACTTC. Residues: CASRPRLAASYEQYF.

This clonotype has ten or more counts. V gene TRBV28 combines with J gene TRBJ2-2; D unresolved. V was shortened by 9 bases and J by 4 bases, with 12 bases between the two germline ends. Germline loops: CDR1 MDHEN, CDR2 SYDVKM. This CDR3 has 13 residues. This chain's CDR3 is CASRPEATGELFF. DNA for the CDR3: TGTGCCAGTAGACCCGAGGCCACCGGGGAGCTGTTTTTT.

Many counts were recorded for this clonotype. This sequence joins TRBV4-3 and TRBJ2-3; 11 nucleotides match TRBD2. CDR3 length: 16 residues. Germline V gene data show CDR1 as LGHNA and CDR2 as YSLEER. J lost 4 bases, V lost 5 bases, and 8 bases had no gene match. CDR3 region: CASSETSGSTPDTQYF. CDR3 nucleotide sequence: TGCGCCAGCAGCGAAACTAGCGGGAGTACGCCAGATACGCAGTATTTT.

This clonotype was recorded at least ten times. J is TRBJ2-1 and V is TRBV2; TRBD2 agrees at 13 bases. The ends lost 7 bases at V and 2 bases at J; junction bases unmatched: 5. Germline V gene data show CDR1 as SNHLY and CDR2 as FYNNEI. The CDR3 runs 16 residues. CDR3 residues: CASIRLAGGTYNEQFF. CDR3 in DNA: TGTGCCAGCATCCGACTAGCGGGAGGAACCTACAATGAGCAGTTCTTC. The whole variable domain, remainder taken from reference TRBV2 and TRBJ2-1, is EPEVTQTPSHQVTQMGQEVILRCVPISNHLYFYWYRQILGQKVEFLVSFYNNEISEKSEIFDDQFSVERPDGSNFTLKIRSTKLEDSAMYFCASIRLAGGTYNEQFFGPGTRLTVL.

This clonotype has ten or more counts. One junction end disagrees with the germline gene, perhaps due to a read error. The CDR3 DNA sequence: TGTGCCAGCAGTGACTCCTACAATGAGCAGTTCTTC. Its translation: CASSDSYNEQFF. This chain joins TRBV6-2 or TRBV6-3 and TRBJ2-1, with no clear D. Germline-derived CDR1 and CDR2 are MNHEY and SVGEGT. The CDR3 extends over 12 amino acids.

This clonotype was seen a handful of times. CDR3 sequence (DNA): TGTGCCAGTGGGACAGGCAACACCGGGGAGCTGTTTTTT. Protein product: CASGTGNTGELFF. V and J are TRBV19 and TRBJ2-2; 8 bases agree with TRBD1. The germline CDR1 and CDR2 sequences are LNHDA and SQIVND (reference sequence). The CDR3 covers 13 residues. V lost 8 bases and J lost 2; bases outside the gene matches: 1.

In this sample, this clonotype turned up a few times. The chain joins TRBV6-2 or TRBV6-3 to TRBJ1-2; TRBD1 agrees at 7 bases. The CDR3 is made up of 15 amino acids. CDR1 and CDR2 from the germline V gene are MNHEY and SVGEGT. The trim removed 4 bases at V and 2 bases at J, leaving 7 bases unmatched. CDR3 sequence: CASSSAGGINYGYTF. In nucleotides, the CDR3 is TGTGCCAGCAGTTCGGCAGGGGGAATAAACTATGGCTACACCTTC.

V and J are TRBV16 and TRBJ2-5; no clear D gene. Between the trimmed V and J ends, which lost 3 bases and 2 bases, there was a span of 10 bases. The CDR3 spans 14 residues. Per germline, CDR1 KGHSY and CDR2 FQNENV. CDR3 sequence: CASSQANTQETQYF. In DNA, the CDR3 is TGTGCCAGCAGCCAGGCCAACACTCAAGAGACCCAGTACTTC.

The V gene is TRBV6-1, the J gene TRBJ2-7; TRBD2 aligns across 10 bases. The CDR3 extends over 15 amino acids. V was pared by 5 bases and J by 3 bases, with 7 bases of the junction left unmatched. Per the germline V gene, CDR1 is MNHNS and CDR2 is SASEGT. CDR3 DNA sequence: TGTGCCAGCAGTCCCGAGCGGGAGGGCCACTACGAGCAGTACTTC. Amino acid sequence: CASSPEREGHYEQYF.

The chain carries TRBV18 and TRBJ2-3; 8 nucleotides match TRBD2. The CDR3 runs to 16 residues. The trim removed 0 bases at V and 6 bases at J, leaving 8 bases unmatched. Germline V gene data show CDR1 as KGHSH and CDR2 as LQKENI. CDR3 loop: CASSPPNGRAADTQYF. DNA of the CDR3: TGTGCCAGCTCACCACCGAACGGGAGGGCCGCGGATACGCAGTATTTT.

The V call is TRBV20-1, the J call TRBJ2-7, with D unclear. Germline assignment: CDR1 DFQATT and CDR2 SNEGSKA (reference sequence). The CDR3 runs to 15 residues. Trimming left V 1 base short and J 0 bases short, with 13 bases between. DNA for the CDR3: TGCAGTGCTAGAGCTTATTCCGGGCCCTCCTACGAGCAGTACTTC. Translated: CSARAYSGPSYEQYF.

This clonotype was counted a few times. This chain links TRBV29-1 with TRBJ2-7, with TRBD1 matching 7 bases. The CDR3 length is 13 residues. Germline trimming cut 6 bases from V and 4 bases from J; bases unmatched to any gene: 9. The germline V gene has CDR1 SQVTM and CDR2 ANQGSEA. Here the CDR3 reads CSVVGGAFYEQYF. CDR3 coding DNA: TGCAGCGTCGTAGGGGGCGCGTTTTACGAGCAGTACTTC.

At least ten counts were recorded for this clonotype. The rearrangement joins TRBV6-1 to TRBJ1-2; no clear D gene. CDR3 size: 12 residues. Germline lookup yields CDR1 MNHNS and CDR2 SASEGT. V shed 6 bases and J shed 4 bases, with 9 bases lying between them. CDR3 in DNA: TGTGCCAGCAGCGCGGAGTTCTATGGCTACACCTTC. Its protein product is CASSAEFYGYTF.

The chain has TRBV14 and TRBJ2-7; 9 bases fit TRBD1. V was pared by 3 bases and J by 2 bases, with 8 bases of the junction left unmatched. This CDR3 region has 16 residues. Germline CDR1 is SGHDN and CDR2 is FVKESK. CDR3 coding DNA: TGTGCCAGCAGCCATAGGACCGGGACAGGGACCTACGAGCAGTACTTC. It yields the protein CASSHRTGTGTYEQYF. Full variable domain (outside the CDR3, taken from reference TRBV14 and TRBJ2-7): EAGVTQFPSHSVIEKGQTVTLRCDPISGHDNLYWYRRVMGKEIKFLLHFVKESKQDESGMPNNRFLAERTGGTYSTLKVQPAELEDSGVYFCASSHRTGTGTYEQYFGPGTRLTVT.

This clonotype was seen many times. Its ends do not fully match the called genes, so a read error is possible. The chain carries TRBV7-7 and TRBJ2-1; D uncertain. The germline V gene has CDR1 SSHAT and CDR2 FNYEAQ (reference sequence). The CDR3 spans 12 residues. This chain's CDR3 is CASSHLGGEQFF. Written as DNA, the CDR3 is TGTGCTAGCAGCCACTTAGGCGGTGAGCAGTTCTTC.

Ten or more counts support this clonotype. V usage is TRBV27 and J usage is TRBJ2-1; TRBD2 is a possible D gene (5 bases). Between the trimmed V and J ends, which lost 7 bases and 0 bases, there was a span of 13 bases. The germline gives CDR1 MNHEY, CDR2 SMNVEV (reference sequence). The CDR3 runs 15 residues. Here the CDR3 reads CASTPGLGSYNEQFF. CDR3 bases: TGTGCCAGCACCCCCGGACTCGGCTCCTACAATGAGCAGTTCTTC.

The chain uses TRBV6-2 or TRBV6-3 and TRBJ2-7; D unclear. Germline CDR1 reads MNHEY; CDR2 reads SVGEGT. This CDR3 is 12 amino acids long. V was clipped by 5 bases and J by 3 bases, with 8 bases between them. In nucleotides, the CDR3 is TGTGCCAGCAGTGACGGCTTCTACGAGCAGTACTTC. It codes for CASSDGFYEQYF.

This clonotype was observed a few times. The chain has TRBV29-1 and TRBJ2-2; 8 nucleotides align to TRBD1. The CDR3 has 13 residues. Germline assignment: CDR1 SQVTM and CDR2 ANQGSEA. Unmatched junction bases numbered 6, after V lost 7 bases and J lost 5 bases. CDR3 protein: CSADRGGTGELFF. CDR3 nucleotides: TGCAGCGCTGACAGGGGTGGGACCGGGGAGCTGTTTTTT.

There are many counts of this clonotype. The V call is TRBV6-1, the J call TRBJ1-1; unclear D gene. The germline CDR1 and CDR2 sequences are MNHNS and SASEGT. The CDR3 spans 13 residues. The V end lost 6 bases, the J end lost 1 base, and 9 bases lay between the germline ends. CDR3 loop: CASSVKGNTEAFF. CDR3 DNA sequence: TGTGCCAGCAGCGTGAAGGGGAACACTGAAGCTTTCTTT.

The chain combines TRBV5-4 with TRBJ2-1; TRBD2 aligns across 16 bases. CDR1 is SGHNT and CDR2 is YYREEE in the germline V gene (reference sequence). V shed 6 bases, J shed 0 bases, and the junction held 6 bases outside the gene matches. This CDR3 is built from 18 residues. The DNA of the CDR3 is TGTGCCAGCACCTCGGGACTAGCGGGAGGGAGCTCCTACAATGAGCAGTTCTTC. Translation: CASTSGLAGGSSYNEQFF.

This clonotype was picked up many times. The chain joins TRBV7-9 to TRBJ2-3, with D possibly matching TRBD1 (6 bases). The CDR3 is 13 amino acids. The V gene's germline CDR1 is SEHNR and CDR2 FQNEAQ (reference sequence). V was clipped by 3 bases and J by 6 bases, with 10 bases between them. As DNA, the CDR3 is TGTGCCAGCAGCTTTAACAGGGTTGATACGCAGTATTTT. The encoded protein is CASSFNRVDTQYF.

This chain uses TRBV12-3 or TRBV12-4 with TRBJ2-2; D perhaps matches TRBD2 (5 bases). V gave up 10 bases and J gave up 6 bases, with 18 bases separating them. The CDR3 sequence is 14 residues long. The CDR3, as DNA: TGTGCCACCTCTTCGGGGATTGGGGCCGGGGAGCTGTTTTTT. Amino acid sequence: CATSSGIGAGELFF.

This clonotype was observed many times. The chain uses TRBV12-5 and TRBJ2-1, with D possibly matching TRBD1 (5 bases). CDR1 and CDR2 (germline): LGHNT, FRNRAP. Trimming stripped 2 bases from V and 0 bases from J, with 11 bases between. The CDR3 sequence is 16 residues long. CDR3 DNA sequence: TGTGCTAGTGGTTTGACCCAGGGTATCTCCTACAATGAGCAGTTCTTC. It codes for CASGLTQGISYNEQFF.

Regarding this clonotype: A read error likely explains this, since a far larger clone differs by one base. CDR3 DNA: TGTGCCAGCAGCTTAGGGGTGGAATCCAATGAGCAGTTCTTC. Translated, it gives CASSLGVESNEQFF. The chain carries TRBV7-9 and TRBJ2-1; D call uncertain. The CDR3 sequence is 14 residues long. Trimming removed 1 base at V and 6 bases at J, with 10 bases between. Germline values: CDR1 SEHNR, CDR2 FQNEAQ (reference sequence).

This clonotype was seen only a few times. A junction end diverges from the germline sequence, so it may reflect a read error. This chain joins TRBV6-1 and TRBJ2-2, with D maybe TRBD1 (6 bases). The CDR3 extends over 16 amino acids. Germline V gene sequence: CDR1 MNHNS, CDR2 SASEGT. The CDR3 DNA reads as TGTACCAGCAGCCAGCAGGACAGCGCAGACACCGGGGAGCTGTTTTTT. It specifies CTSSQQDSADTGELFF.

The genes are TRBV10-2 and TRBJ2-7; D call uncertain. With 3 bases removed from V and 7 bases from J, the gap between germline ends came to 10 bases. The germline V gene has CDR1 WSHSY and CDR2 SAAADI. The CDR3 length is 12 residues. CDR3 residues: CASSEGLGEQYF. The CDR3 DNA sequence: TGCGCCAGCAGTGAAGGGCTTGGAGAGCAGTACTTC.

This clonotype was seen many times. This chain connects TRBV28 to TRBJ2-5; 11 positions agree with TRBD2. The germline CDR1 and CDR2 sequences are MDHEN and SYDVKM. V was pared by 4 bases and J by 1 base, with 14 bases of the junction left unmatched. The CDR3 spans 19 residues. As DNA, the CDR3 is TGTGCCAGCAGTTCCCTGATCCCCGGACTAGCGGGCCCCCAAGAGACCCAGTACTTC. Amino acid sequence: CASSSLIPGLAGPQETQYF.

The sample holds one count of this clonotype. It is likely a read error, because the conserved phenylalanine at the end of the CDR3 is missing. This chain links TRBV6-2 or TRBV6-3 with TRBJ2-7; D unresolved. V dropped 0 bases and J dropped 0 bases, with 6 bases sitting between them. The CDR3 loop spans 14 amino acids. Germline lookup yields CDR1 MNHEY and CDR2 SVGEGT. The CDR3 protein is CASSYSGSSYEQYL. CDR3 bases: TGTGCCAGCAGTTACTCGGGTAGCTCCTACGAGCAGTACCTC.